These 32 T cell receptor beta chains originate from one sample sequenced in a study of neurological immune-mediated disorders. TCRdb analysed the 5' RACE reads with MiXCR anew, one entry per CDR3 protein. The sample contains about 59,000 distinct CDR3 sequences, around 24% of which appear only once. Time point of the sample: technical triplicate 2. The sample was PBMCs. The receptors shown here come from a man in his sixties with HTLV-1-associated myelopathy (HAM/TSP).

The CDR3 DNA follows: TGCGCCAGCAGACCAAGGGCGGTTACTAGCGGCACCTACGAGCAGTACTTC. Translation: CASRPRAVTSGTYEQYF. This chain links TRBV4-1 with TRBJ2-7, with 8 bases lining up with TRBD2. Germline V lookup: CDR1 MGHRA, CDR2 YSYEKL. V gave up 6 bases and J gave up 2 bases; unmatched junction bases: 15. The CDR3 is 17 residues long.

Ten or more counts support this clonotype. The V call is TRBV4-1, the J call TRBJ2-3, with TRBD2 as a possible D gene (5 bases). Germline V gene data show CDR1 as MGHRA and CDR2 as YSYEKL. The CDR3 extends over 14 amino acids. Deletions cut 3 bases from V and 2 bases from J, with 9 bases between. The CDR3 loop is CASSHLSDTDTQYF. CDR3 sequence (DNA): TGCGCCAGCAGCCACCTTAGCGACACAGATACGCAGTATTTT.

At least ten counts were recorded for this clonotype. The chain's CDR3 is CASNSGGVVEKLFF. For the CDR3, the DNA is TGTGCCAGCAATTCTGGAGGGGTAGTTGAAAAACTGTTTTTT. This chain connects TRBV6-6 to TRBJ1-4; D might be TRBD1 (5 bases). V lost 7 bases to trimming and J lost 7 bases, with 16 bases between them. The CDR3 runs 14 residues. Germline lookup yields CDR1 MNHNY and CDR2 SVGAGI (reference sequence).

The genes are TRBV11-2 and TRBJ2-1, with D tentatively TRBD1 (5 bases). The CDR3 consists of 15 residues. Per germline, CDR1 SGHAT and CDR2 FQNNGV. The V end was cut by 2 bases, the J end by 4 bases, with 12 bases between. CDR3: CASSLLQGMYNEQFF. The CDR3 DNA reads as TGTGCCAGCAGCTTACTCCAGGGTATGTACAATGAGCAGTTCTTC.

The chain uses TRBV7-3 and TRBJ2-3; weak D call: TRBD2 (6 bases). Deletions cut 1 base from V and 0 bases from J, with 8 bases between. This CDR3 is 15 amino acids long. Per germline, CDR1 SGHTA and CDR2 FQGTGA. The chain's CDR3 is CASSLMRGSTDTQYF. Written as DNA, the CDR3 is TGTGCCAGCAGCTTAATGCGGGGCAGCACAGATACGCAGTATTTT.

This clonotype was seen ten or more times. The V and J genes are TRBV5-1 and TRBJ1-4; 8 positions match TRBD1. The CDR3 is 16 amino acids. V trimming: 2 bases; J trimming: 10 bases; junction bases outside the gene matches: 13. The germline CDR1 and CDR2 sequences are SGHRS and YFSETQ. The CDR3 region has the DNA TGCGCCAGCAGCTTCGGACAGGGATTGGGGGAAGGAAAACTGTTTTTT. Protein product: CASSFGQGLGEGKLFF. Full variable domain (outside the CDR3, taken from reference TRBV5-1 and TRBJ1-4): KAGVTQTPRYLIKTRGQQVTLSCSPISGHRSVSWYQQTPGQGLQFLFEYFSETQRNKGNFPGRFSGRQFSNSRSEMNVSTLELGDSALYLCASSFGQGLGEGKLFFGSGTQLSVL.

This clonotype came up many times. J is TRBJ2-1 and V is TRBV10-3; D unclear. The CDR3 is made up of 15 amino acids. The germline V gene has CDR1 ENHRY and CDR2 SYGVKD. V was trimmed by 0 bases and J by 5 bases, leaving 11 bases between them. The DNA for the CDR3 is TGTGCCATCAGTGAGTCGGAGTATAGCAACAATGAGCAGTTCTTC. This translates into CAISESEYSNNEQFF.

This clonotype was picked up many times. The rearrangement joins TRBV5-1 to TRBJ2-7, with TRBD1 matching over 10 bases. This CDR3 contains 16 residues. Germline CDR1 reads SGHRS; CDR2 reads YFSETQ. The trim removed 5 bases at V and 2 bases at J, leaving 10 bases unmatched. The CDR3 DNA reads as TGCGCCAGCAGGATGTTGGGACAGGGGTCCCCCTACGAGCAGTACTTC. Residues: CASRMLGQGSPYEQYF.

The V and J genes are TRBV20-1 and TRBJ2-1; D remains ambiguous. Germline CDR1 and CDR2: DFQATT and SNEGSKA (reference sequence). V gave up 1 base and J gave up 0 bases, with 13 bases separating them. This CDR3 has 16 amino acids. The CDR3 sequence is CSARGVDVTSYNEQFF. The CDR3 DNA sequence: TGCAGTGCTAGAGGAGTGGACGTCACCTCCTACAATGAGCAGTTCTTC.

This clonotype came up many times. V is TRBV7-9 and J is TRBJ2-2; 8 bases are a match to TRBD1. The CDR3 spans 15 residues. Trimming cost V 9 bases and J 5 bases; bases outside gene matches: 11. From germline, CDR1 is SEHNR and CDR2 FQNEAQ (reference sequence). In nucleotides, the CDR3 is TGTGCCAGTCTCCCCGACAGGGGAGTGACCGGGGAGCTGTTTTTT. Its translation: CASLPDRGVTGELFF.

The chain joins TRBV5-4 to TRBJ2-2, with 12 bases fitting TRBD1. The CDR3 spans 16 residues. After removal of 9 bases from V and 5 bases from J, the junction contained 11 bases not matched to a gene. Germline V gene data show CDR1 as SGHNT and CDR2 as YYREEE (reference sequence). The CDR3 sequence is CATHPGQGAKTGELFF. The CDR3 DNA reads TGTGCCACCCACCCGGGACAGGGGGCAAAGACCGGGGAGCTGTTTTTT.

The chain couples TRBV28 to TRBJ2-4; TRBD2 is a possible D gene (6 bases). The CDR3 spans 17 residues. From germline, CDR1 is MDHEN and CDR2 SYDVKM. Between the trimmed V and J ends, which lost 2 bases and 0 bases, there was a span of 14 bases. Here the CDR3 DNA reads TGTGCCAGCAGTTTACCCGGGAGAACAGTAGCCAAAAACATTCAGTACTTC. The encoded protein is CASSLPGRTVAKNIQYF.

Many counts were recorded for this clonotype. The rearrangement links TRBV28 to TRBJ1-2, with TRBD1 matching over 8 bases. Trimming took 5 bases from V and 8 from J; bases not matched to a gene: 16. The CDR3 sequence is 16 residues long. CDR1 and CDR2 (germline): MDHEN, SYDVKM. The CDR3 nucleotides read TGTGCCAGCAGTCCTCTCTCTCTAGACAGGGGTATAGGCTACACCTTC. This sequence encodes CASSPLSLDRGIGYTF.

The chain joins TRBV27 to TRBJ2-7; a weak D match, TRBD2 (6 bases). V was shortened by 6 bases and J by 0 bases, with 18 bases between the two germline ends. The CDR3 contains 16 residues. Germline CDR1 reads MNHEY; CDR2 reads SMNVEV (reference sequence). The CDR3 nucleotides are TGTGCCAGCAGAGCCACTTATAGCGGTTTCTCCTACGAGCAGTACTTC. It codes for CASRATYSGFSYEQYF.

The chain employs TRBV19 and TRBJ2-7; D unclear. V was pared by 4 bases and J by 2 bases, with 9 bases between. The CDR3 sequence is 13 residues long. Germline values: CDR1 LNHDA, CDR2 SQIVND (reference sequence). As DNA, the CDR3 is TGTGCCAGTAGTAGTGTACTCACCTACGAGCAGTACTTC. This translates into CASSSVLTYEQYF.

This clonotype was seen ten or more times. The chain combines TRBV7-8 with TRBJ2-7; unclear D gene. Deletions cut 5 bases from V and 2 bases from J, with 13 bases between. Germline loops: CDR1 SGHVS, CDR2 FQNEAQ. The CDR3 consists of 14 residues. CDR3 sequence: CASSPPVSPYEQYF. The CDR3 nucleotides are TGTGCCAGCAGCCCCCCTGTCAGTCCCTACGAGCAGTACTTC. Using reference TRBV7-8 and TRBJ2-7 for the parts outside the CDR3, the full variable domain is GAGVSQSPRYKVAKRGQDVALRCDPISGHVSLFWYQQALGQGPEFLTYFQNEAQLDKSGLPSDRFFAERPEGSVSTLKIQRTQQEDSAVYLCASSPPVSPYEQYFGPGTRLTVT.

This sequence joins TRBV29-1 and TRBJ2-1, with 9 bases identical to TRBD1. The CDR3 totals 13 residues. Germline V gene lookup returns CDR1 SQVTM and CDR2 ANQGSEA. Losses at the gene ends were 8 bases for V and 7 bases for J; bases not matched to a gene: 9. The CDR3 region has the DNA TGCAGCAAAGGGGGACAGGGAAGTAATGAGCAGTTCTTC. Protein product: CSKGGQGSNEQFF.

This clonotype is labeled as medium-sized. The CDR3, as DNA: TGTGCCAGCAGTGGGGTAGCGGGAGGATTTGCTGGGGCCAACGTCCTGACTTTC. It codes for CASSGVAGGFAGANVLTF. V gene TRBV9 combines with J gene TRBJ2-6; 10 positions match TRBD2. CDR3 length: 18 amino acids. V shed 5 bases and J 2 bases; nucleotides not matched to a gene: 10. Germline values: CDR1 SGDLS, CDR2 YYNGEE.

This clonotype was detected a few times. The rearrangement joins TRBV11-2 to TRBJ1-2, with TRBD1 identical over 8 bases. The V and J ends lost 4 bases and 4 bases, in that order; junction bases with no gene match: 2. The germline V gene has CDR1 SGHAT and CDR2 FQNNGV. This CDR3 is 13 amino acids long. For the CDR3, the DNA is TGTGCCAGCAGCTCGACAGGGGCCTATGGCTACACCTTC. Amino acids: CASSSTGAYGYTF.

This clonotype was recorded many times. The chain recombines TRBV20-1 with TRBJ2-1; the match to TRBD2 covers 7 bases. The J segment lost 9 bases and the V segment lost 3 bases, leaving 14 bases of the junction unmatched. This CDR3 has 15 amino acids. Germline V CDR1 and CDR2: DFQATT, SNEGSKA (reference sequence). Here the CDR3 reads CSARDPGGSVGEQFF. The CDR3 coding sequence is TGCAGTGCTAGGGACCCTGGCGGGAGCGTCGGTGAGCAGTTCTTC.

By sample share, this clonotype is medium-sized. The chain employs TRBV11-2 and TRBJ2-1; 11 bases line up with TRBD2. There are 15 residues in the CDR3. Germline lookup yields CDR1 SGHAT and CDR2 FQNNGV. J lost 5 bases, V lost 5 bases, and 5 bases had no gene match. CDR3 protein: CASSITSGGHNEQFF. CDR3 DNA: TGTGCCAGCAGCATAACTAGCGGGGGTCACAATGAGCAGTTCTTC.

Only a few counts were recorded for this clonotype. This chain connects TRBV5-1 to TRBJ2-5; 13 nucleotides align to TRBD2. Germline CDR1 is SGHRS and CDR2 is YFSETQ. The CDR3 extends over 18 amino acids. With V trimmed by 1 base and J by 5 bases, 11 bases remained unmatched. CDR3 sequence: CASSLFGLAGVRLETQYF. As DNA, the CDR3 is TGCGCCAGCAGCTTGTTTGGACTAGCGGGAGTGAGGCTGGAGACCCAGTACTTC.

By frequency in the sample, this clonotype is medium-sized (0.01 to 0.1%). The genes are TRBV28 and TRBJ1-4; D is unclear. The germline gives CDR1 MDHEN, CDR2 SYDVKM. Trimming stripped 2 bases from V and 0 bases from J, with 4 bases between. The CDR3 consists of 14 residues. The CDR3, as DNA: TGTGCCAGCAGTTTACGGGCAACTAATGAAAAACTGTTTTTT. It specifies CASSLRATNEKLFF.

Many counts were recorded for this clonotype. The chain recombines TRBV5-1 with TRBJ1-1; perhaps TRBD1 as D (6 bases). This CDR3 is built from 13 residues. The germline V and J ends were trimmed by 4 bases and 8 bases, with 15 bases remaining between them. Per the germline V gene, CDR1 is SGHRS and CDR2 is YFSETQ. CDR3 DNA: TGCGCCAGCAGCCCCCAGGGGTTTCTGGAAGCTTTCTTT. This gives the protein CASSPQGFLEAFF.

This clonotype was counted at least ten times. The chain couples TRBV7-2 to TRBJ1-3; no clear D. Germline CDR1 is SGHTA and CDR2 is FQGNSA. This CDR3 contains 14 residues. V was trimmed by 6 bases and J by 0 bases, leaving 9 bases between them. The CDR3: CASSLTHSGNTIYF. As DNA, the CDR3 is TGTGCCAGCAGTCTTACGCACTCTGGAAACACCATATATTTT.

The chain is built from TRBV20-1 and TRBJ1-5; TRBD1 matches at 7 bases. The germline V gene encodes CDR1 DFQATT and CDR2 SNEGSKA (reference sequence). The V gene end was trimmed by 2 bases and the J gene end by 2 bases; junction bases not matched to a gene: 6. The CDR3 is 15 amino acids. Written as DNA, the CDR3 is TGCAGTGCTAGACAGGGGGGGTCGGGCAATCAGCCCCAGCATTTT. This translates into CSARQGGSGNQPQHF.

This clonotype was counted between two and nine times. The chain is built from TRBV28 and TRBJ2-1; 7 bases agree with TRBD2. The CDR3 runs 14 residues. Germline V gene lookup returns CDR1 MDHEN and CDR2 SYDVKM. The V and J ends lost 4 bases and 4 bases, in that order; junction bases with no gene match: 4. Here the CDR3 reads CASSWGGRYNEQFF. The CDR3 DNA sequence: TGTGCCAGCAGTTGGGGCGGGAGATACAATGAGCAGTTCTTC.

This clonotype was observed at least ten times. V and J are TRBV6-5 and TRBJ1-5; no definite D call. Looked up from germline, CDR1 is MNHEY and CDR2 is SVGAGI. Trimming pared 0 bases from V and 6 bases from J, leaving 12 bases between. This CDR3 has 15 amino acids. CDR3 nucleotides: TGTGCCAGCAGTTACTCGAGGGAATGGGCTCAGCCCCAGCATTTT. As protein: CASSYSREWAQPQHF.

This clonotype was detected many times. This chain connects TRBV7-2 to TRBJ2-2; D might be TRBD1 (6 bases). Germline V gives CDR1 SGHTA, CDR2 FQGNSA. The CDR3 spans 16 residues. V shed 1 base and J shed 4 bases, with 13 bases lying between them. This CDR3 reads CASSLVPQGSTGELFF. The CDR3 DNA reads TGTGCCAGCAGCTTAGTACCGCAGGGGTCCACCGGGGAGCTGTTTTTT.

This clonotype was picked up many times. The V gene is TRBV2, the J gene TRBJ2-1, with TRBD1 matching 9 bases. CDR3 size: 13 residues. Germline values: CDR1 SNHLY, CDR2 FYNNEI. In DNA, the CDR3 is TGTGGAAGCCGGGACAGGGAGCACAATGAGCAGTTCTTC. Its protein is CGSRDREHNEQFF.

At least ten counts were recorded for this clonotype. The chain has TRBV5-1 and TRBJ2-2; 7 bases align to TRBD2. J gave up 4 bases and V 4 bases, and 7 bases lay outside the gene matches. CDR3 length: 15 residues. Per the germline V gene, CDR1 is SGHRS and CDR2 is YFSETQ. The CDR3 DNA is TGCGCCAGCAGCCCCGAGGGAGGGTCCACCGGGGAGCTGTTTTTT. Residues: CASSPEGGSTGELFF.

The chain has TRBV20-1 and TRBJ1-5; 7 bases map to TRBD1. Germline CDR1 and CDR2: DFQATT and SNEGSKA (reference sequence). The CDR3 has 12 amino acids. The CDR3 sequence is CSSGTADQPQHF. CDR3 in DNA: TGCAGCTCCGGGACAGCGGACCAGCCCCAGCATTTT.